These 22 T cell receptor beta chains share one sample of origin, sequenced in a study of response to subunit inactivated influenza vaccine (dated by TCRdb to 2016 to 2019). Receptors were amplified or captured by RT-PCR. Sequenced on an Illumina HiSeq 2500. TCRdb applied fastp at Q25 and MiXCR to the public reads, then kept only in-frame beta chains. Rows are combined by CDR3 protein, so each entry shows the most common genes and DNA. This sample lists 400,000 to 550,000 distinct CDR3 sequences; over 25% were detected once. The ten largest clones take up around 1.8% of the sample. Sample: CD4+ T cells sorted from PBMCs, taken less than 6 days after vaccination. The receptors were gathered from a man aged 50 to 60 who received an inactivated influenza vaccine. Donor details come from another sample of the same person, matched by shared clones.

This chain's CDR3 is CASSPPGRVGYEQYF. The CDR3 nucleotides read TGTGCCAGCTCACCACCGGGACGGGTGGGCTACGAGCAGTACTTC. The chain employs TRBV18 and TRBJ2-7, with D perhaps TRBD1 or TRBD2 (5 bases each). The CDR3 totals 15 residues. Germline CDR1 and CDR2: KGHSH and LQKENI. V dropped 0 bases and J dropped 3 bases, with 12 bases sitting between them.

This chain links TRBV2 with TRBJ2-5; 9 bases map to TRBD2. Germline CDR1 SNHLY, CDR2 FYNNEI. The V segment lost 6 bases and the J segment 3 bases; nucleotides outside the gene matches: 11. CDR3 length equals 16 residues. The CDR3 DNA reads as TGTGCCAGCAGGAGAGGAGCGGGGGGAGCCGAAGAGACCCAGTACTTC. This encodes CASRRGAGGAEETQYF.

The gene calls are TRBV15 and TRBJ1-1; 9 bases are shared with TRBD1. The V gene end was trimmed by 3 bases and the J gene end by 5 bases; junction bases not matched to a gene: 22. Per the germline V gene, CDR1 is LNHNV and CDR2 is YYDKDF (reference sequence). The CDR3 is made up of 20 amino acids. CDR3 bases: TGTGCCACCAGCAGCACTCATTACTCGGGACAGGGTCAGATGAGGACTGAAGCTTTCTTT. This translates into CATSSTHYSGQGQMRTEAFF.

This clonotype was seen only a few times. In DNA, the CDR3 is TGCGCCAGCAGCCGACGGTACTCTGGGGCCAACGTCCTGACTTTC. Its protein is CASSRRYSGANVLTF. This chain links TRBV5-1 with TRBJ2-6; D not certain. The CDR3 totals 15 residues. V lost 4 bases to trimming and J lost 0 bases, with 8 bases between them. Germline-derived CDR1 and CDR2 are SGHRS and YFSETQ.

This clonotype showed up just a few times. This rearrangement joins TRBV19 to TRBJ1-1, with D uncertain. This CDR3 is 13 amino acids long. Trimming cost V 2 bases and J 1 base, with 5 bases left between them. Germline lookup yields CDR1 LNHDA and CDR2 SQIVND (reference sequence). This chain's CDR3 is CASSITGNTEAFF. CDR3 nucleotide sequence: TGTGCCAGTAGTATAACCGGGAACACTGAAGCTTTCTTT.

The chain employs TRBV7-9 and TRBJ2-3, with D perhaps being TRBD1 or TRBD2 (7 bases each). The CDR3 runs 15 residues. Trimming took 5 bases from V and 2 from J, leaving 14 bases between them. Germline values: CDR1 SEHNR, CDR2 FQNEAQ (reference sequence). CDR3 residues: CASSPAGTDTDTQYF. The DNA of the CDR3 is TGTGCCAGCAGCCCAGCGGGGACAGACACAGATACGCAGTATTTT. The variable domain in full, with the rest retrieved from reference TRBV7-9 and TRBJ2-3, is DTGVSQNPRHKITKRGQNVTFRCDPISEHNRLYWYRQTLGQGPEFLTYFQNEAQLEKSRLLSDRFSAERPKGSFSTLEIQRTEQGDSAMYLCASSPAGTDTDTQYFGPGTRLTVL.

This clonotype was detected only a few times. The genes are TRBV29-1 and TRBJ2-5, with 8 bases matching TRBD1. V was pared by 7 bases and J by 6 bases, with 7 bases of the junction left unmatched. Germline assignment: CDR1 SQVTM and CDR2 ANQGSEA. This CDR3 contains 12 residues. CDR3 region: CSGGTGAKTQYF. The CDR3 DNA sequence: TGCAGCGGGGGGACAGGCGCTAAGACCCAGTACTTC.

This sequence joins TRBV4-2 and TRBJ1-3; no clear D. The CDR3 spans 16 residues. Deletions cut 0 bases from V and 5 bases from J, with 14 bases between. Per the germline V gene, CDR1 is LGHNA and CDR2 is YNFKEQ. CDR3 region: CASSQDVGYARNTIYF. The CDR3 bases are TGTGCCAGCAGCCAAGACGTCGGTTACGCGAGAAACACCATATATTTT.

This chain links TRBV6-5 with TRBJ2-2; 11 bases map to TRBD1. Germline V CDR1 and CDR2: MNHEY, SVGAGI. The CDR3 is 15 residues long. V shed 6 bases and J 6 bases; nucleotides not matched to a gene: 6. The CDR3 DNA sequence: TGTGCCAGCAGACTCGGGACAGGGGGTGCCGGGGAGCTGTTTTTT. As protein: CASRLGTGGAGELFF.

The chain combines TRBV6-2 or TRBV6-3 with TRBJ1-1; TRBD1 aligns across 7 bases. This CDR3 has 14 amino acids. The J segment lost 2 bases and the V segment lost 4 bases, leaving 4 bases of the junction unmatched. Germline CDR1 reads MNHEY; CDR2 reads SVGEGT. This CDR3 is CASSWTGGNTEAFF. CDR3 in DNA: TGTGCCAGCAGTTGGACAGGTGGAAACACTGAAGCTTTCTTT.

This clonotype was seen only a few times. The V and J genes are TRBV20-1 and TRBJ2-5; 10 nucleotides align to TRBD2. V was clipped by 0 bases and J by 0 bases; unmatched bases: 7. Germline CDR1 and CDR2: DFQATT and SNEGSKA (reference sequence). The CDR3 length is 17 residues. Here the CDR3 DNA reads TGCAGTGCTAGAGATTTAACTAGCGGGAAAAACCAAGAGACCCAGTACTTC. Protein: CSARDLTSGKNQETQYF.

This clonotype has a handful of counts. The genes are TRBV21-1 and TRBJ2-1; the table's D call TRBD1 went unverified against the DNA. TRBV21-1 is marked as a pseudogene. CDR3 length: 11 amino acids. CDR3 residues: CASGGRDEQFF. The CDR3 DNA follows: TGTGCCAGCGGCGGCAGGGATGAGCAGTTCTTC.

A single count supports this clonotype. CDR3 DNA: TGTGCCAGCAGCCAAGATGTAAGCACCGGGGAGCTGTTTTTT. This codes for CASSQDVSTGELFF. V usage is TRBV3-1 and J usage is TRBJ2-2, with D unclear. The CDR3 runs to 14 residues. Germline loops: CDR1 LGHDT, CDR2 YNNKEL (reference sequence). The V end was cut by 0 bases, the J end by 4 bases, with 6 bases between.

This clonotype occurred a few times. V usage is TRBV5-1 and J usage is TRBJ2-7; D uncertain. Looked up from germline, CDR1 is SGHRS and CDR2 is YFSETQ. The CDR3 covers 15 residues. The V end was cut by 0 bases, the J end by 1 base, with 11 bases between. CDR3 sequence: CASSLGSAQSYEQYF. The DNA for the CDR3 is TGCGCCAGCAGCTTGGGATCCGCACAATCCTACGAGCAGTACTTC.

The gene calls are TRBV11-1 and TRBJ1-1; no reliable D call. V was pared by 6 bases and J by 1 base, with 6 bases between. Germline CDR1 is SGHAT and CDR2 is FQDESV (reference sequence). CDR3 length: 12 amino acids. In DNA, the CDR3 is TGTGCCAGCAGTAAAGAGAACACTGAAGCTTTCTTT. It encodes CASSKENTEAFF. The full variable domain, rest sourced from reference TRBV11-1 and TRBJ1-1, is EAEVAQSPRYKITEKSQAVAFWCDPISGHATLYWYRQILGQGPELLVQFQDESVVDDSQLPKDRFSAERLKGVDSTLKIQPAELGDSAMYLCASSKENTEAFFGQGTRLTVV.

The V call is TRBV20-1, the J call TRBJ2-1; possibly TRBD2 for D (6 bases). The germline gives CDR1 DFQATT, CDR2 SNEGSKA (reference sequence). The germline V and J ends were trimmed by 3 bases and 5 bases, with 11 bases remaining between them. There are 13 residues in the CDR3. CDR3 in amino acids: CSASRDSDNEQFF. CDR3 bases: TGCAGTGCTAGCAGGGACTCAGACAATGAGCAGTTCTTC.

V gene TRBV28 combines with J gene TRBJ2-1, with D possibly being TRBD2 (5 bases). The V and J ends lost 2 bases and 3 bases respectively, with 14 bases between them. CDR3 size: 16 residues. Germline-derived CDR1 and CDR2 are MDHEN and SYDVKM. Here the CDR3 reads CASSLTAGRGYNEQFF. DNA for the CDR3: TGTGCCAGCAGTTTAACGGCGGGTCGTGGCTACAATGAGCAGTTCTTC.

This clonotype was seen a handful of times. The CDR3 bases are TGCAGTGCTAGCATTAGGAGCGGCTACACCTTC. Protein product: CSASIRSGYTF. This sequence joins TRBV20-1 and TRBJ1-2; no clear D. The V and J ends lost 3 bases and 8 bases respectively, with 10 bases between them. The CDR3 covers 11 residues. Germline V gene data show CDR1 as DFQATT and CDR2 as SNEGSKA (reference sequence).

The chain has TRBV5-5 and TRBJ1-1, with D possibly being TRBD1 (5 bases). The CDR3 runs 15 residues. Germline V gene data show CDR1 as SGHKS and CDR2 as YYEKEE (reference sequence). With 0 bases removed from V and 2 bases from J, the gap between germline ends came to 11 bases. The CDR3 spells CASSLGQTANTEAFF. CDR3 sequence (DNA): TGTGCCAGCAGCTTGGGGCAGACAGCTAACACTGAAGCTTTCTTT.

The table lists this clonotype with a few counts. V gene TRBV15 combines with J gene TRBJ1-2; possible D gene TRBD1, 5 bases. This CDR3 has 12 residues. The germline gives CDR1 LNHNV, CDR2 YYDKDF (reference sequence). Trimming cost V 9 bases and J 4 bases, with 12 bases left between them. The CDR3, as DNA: TGTGCCACTTCGGGGCTCAGCTATGGCTACACCTTC. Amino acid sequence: CATSGLSYGYTF.

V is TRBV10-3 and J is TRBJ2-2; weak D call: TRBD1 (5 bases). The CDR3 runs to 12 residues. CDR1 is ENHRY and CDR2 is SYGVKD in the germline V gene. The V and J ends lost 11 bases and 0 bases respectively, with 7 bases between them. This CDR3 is CAVGANTGELFF. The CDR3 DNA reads TGTGCCGTAGGGGCGAACACCGGGGAGCTGTTTTTT.

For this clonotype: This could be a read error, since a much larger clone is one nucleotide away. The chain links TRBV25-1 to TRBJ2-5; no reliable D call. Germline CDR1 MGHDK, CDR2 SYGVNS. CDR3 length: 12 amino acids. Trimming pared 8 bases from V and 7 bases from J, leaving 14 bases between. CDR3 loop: CASSSSVGTQYF. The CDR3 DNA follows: TGTGCCAGCTCATCCTCGGTGGGGACCCAGTACTTC.